This TCR beta chain is from a study of molecular identifiers for immune sequencing clone quantification. Whole-study context: In replicates, RNA from 20,000 or 100,000 naive CD8 cells was split five ways, four sequenced.

This clonotype was found many times. Its target is unknown. With 0 bases removed from V and 8 bases from J, the gap between germline ends came to 17 bases. The CDR3 totals 16 residues. Study-wide results and caveats: In naive cells, under 1% of molecules belonged to clones above 20 RNA copies, against over 97% in effector cells. One million naive cells reportedly did not prevent detection of spiked Jurkat TCR RNA from one cell.

Naive CD8 library inputs spanned roughly 20,000 to 1,100,000 sorted cells and 10%, 30% or 50% RNA. From the PCR reads, TCRdb called clonotypes with MiXCR, one entry per CDR3 protein. The sample has hundreds of thousands of distinct CDR3 sequences; roughly 27% are singletons. What was sequenced was naive CD8+ T cells from blood, with Jurkat cell RNA spiked in. Sample subset: FACS-sorted CD8+CD4-CCR7+CD45RA+ naive T cells. The V gene is TRBV23-1, the J gene TRBJ1-5, with no clear D. TRBV23-1 is an open reading frame, and its role is uncertain. The receptor comes from a human donor in good health. Some libraries in this study had Jurkat cell RNA spiked in. CDR3 in DNA: TGCGCCAGCAGTCAATCGCCGGGCGAGGTCAAGGAGCCCCAGCATTTT. Its protein is CASSQSPGEVKEPQHF.